Listed here is a single T cell receptor beta chain. Its antigen is unidentified. This CDR3 is built from 15 residues. With 6 bases clipped from V and 4 bases from J, the junction kept 5 bases outside the gene matches. The germline gives CDR1 MNHNS, CDR2 SASEGT. The data originate from a study of PD-L1 blockade in urothelial cancer. Study background: It was in 2014 that patients started atezolizumab at 1,200 mg intravenously every 3 weeks. Patients' histories included 0 to 3 prior chemotherapy regimens. General study findings and limits: Pretreatment clonality of the blood TCR repertoire below the median was predictive of superior survival.

The data were produced by immunoSEQ multiplex PCR, yet TCRdb's version contains in-frame clones alone and is incomplete. The sample yields over 100,000 clones, 80% to 95% seen once. The sample's time point: peripheral blood 6 weeks after treatment start. This sequence originates from a man aged 60-69 years with urothelial cancer. The source material was PBMCs, sampled around atezolizumab (anti-PD-L1) treatment. The chain combines TRBV6-1 with TRBJ1-5; 11 nucleotides align to TRBD1. The CDR3 spells CASRGTGGWNQPQHF. The CDR3 bases are TGTGCCAGCAGGGGGACAGGGGGGTGGAATCAGCCCCAGCATTTT.